The 9 T cell receptor beta chains listed next were all sequenced from one sample in a study of blood T cell repertoires in COVID-19. Assay: immunoSEQ multiplex PCR; the TCRdb copy retains only in-frame clones and omits some. The table has over 140,000 clones, almost 80% seen once. The source material was PBMCs or T cells enriched from blood (not recorded which). The receptors originated from a woman aged 45-65 years who had recovered from COVID-19.

V usage is TRBV27 and J usage is TRBJ1-1; D ambiguous. V was pared by 0 bases and J by 0 bases, with 2 bases between. Germline CDR1 reads MNHEY; CDR2 reads SMNVEV (reference sequence). This CDR3 is 13 amino acids long. The CDR3 region has the DNA TGTGCCAGCAGTTTATCCGTGAACACTGAAGCTTTCTTT. Translation gives CASSLSVNTEAFF.

V usage is TRBV19 and J usage is TRBJ2-5; 9 bases are a match to TRBD1. This CDR3 is 13 amino acids long. CDR1 is LNHDA, CDR2 SQIVND, per germline (reference sequence). The V and J ends lost 6 bases and 8 bases, in that order; junction bases with no gene match: 7. CDR3 region: CASSLEGQGTQYF. The DNA for the CDR3 is TGTGCCAGTAGCTTAGAGGGACAGGGAACCCAGTACTTC.

This clone was seen a handful of times. This rearrangement joins TRBV7-8 to TRBJ1-2, with 7 bases fitting TRBD1. J gave up 6 bases and V 3 bases, and 7 bases lay outside the gene matches. CDR1 SGHVS and CDR2 FQNEAQ come from the germline V gene. The CDR3 runs to 14 residues. CDR3 residues: CASSFNRGWDGYTF. Here the CDR3 DNA reads TGTGCCAGCAGCTTCAACAGGGGATGGGATGGCTACACCTTC.

This chain links TRBV2 with TRBJ2-2, with D hard to call. There are 14 residues in the CDR3. Germline-derived CDR1 and CDR2 are SNHLY and FYNNEI. Deletions cut 2 bases from V and 8 bases from J, with 12 bases between. As DNA, the CDR3 is TGTGCCAGCAGTGAATCCCCCCCTCCGGGGGAGCTGTTTTTT. Amino acid sequence: CASSESPPPGELFF.

This clone has only one observation. The chain recombines TRBV6-4 with TRBJ2-7; TRBD2 might be the D (6 bases). V lost 1 base, J lost 7 bases, and 20 bases lay in between. The CDR3 loop spans 16 amino acids. CDR1 is MRHNA and CDR2 is SNTAGT in the germline V gene. CDR3 sequence (DNA): TGTGCCAGCAGTGACTTAGCGGTAGTGTTGTCTTGGGAGCAGTACTTC. Translation gives CASSDLAVVLSWEQYF.

The V gene is TRBV7-3, the J gene TRBJ2-2; 7 bases align to TRBD2. Germline assignment: CDR1 SGHTA and CDR2 FQGTGA. This CDR3 is built from 14 residues. V shed 2 bases, J shed 7 bases, and the junction held 4 bases outside the gene matches. CDR3 sequence: CASSLSGLVGELFF. DNA of the CDR3: TGTGCCAGCAGCTTATCCGGACTAGTCGGGGAGCTGTTTTTT. The whole variable domain, remainder taken from reference TRBV7-3 and TRBJ2-2, is GAGVSQTPSNKVTEKGKYVELRCDPISGHTALYWYRQSLGQGPEFLIYFQGTGAADDSGLPNDRFFAVRPEGSVSTLKIQRTERGDSAVYLCASSLSGLVGELFFGEGSRLTVL.

V usage is TRBV5-6 and J usage is TRBJ1-1; D call uncertain. Germline values: CDR1 SGHDT, CDR2 YYEEEE. The V end lost 3 bases, the J end lost 0 bases, and 12 bases lay between the germline ends. CDR3 length equals 15 residues. For the CDR3, the DNA is TGTGCCAGCAGCTGGACTGACGGAATGAACACTGAAGCTTTCTTT. It is translated as CASSWTDGMNTEAFF. The full variable domain, in which reference TRBV5-6 and TRBJ1-1 provide the parts outside the CDR3, is DAGVTQSPTHLIKTRGQQVTLRCSPKSGHDTVSWYQQALGQGPQFIFQYYEEEERQRGNFPDRFSGHQFPNYSSELNVNALLLGDSALYLCASSWTDGMNTEAFFGQGTRLTVV.

This chain connects TRBV2 to TRBJ1-4, with TRBD1 matching 9 bases. This CDR3 spans 16 amino acids. The V and J ends lost 4 bases and 8 bases, in that order; junction bases with no gene match: 11. From germline, CDR1 is SNHLY and CDR2 FYNNEI. The CDR3 here is CASSVGQGGNLEKLFF. The CDR3 DNA reads as TGTGCCAGCAGTGTGGGACAGGGAGGGAATTTAGAAAAACTGTTTTTT.

V gene TRBV29-1 combines with J gene TRBJ2-1; D perhaps matches TRBD2 (5 bases). V lost 7 bases and J 4 bases, leaving 17 bases between the germline ends. The length of the CDR3 is 14 residues. Germline lookup yields CDR1 SQVTM and CDR2 ANQGSEA. The CDR3 nucleotides are TGCAGCGCACACAGCAGCGGAGGATACAATGAGCAGTTCTTC. Its protein product is CSAHSSGGYNEQFF.